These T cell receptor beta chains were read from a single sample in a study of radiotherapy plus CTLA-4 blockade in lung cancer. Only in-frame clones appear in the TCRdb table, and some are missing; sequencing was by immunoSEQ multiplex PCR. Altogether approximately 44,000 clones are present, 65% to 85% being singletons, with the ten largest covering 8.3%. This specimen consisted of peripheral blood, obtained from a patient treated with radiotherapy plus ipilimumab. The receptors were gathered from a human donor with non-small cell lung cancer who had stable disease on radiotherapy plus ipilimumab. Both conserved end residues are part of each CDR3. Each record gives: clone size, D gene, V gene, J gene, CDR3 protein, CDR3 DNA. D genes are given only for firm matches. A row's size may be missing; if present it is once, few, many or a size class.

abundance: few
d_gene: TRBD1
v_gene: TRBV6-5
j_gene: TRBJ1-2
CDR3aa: CASSANRGNYGYTF
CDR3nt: TGTGCCAGCAGTGCAAACAGGGGGAACTATGGCTACACCTTC

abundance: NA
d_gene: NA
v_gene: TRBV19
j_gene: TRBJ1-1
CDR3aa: CASSTHGGSEAFF
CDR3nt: TGTGCCAGTAGTACCCATGGTGGCTCAGAAGCTTTCTTT

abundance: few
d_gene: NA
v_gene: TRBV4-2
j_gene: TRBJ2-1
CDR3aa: CASSQYLALNNEQFF
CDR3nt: TGTGCCAGCAGCCAATACCTAGCGCTAAACAATGAGCAGTTCTTC

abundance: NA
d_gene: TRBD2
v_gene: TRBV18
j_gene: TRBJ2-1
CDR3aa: CASSPPSGGINLSNEQFF
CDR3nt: TGTGCCAGCTCACCACCGAGCGGGGGGATAAACCTTAGCAATGAGCAGTTCTTC

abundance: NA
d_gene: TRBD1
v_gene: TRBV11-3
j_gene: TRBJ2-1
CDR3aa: CASSLAWTGSPNNEQFF
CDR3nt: TGTGCCAGCAGCTTAGCCTGGACAGGCAGCCCCAACAATGAGCAGTTCTTC

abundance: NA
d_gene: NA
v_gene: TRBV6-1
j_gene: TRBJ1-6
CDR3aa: CASSEGQGATPLHF
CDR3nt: TGTGCCAGCAGTGAGGGACAAGGAGCGACACCCCTCCACTTT

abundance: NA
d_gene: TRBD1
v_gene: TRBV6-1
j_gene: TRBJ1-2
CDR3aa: CASSGGQGHPNYGYTF
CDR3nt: TGTGCCAGCAGTGGCGGACAGGGGCATCCTAACTATGGCTACACCTTC

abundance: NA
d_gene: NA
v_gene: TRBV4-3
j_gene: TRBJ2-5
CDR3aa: CASSQEVGLRKTQYF
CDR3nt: TGCGCCAGCAGCCAAGAGGTTGGCCTTCGGAAGACCCAGTACTTC

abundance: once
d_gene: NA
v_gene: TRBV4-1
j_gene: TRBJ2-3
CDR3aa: CASSKPGLGTDTQYF
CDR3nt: TGCGCCAGCAGTAAACCGGGACTTGGCACAGATACGCAGTATTTT

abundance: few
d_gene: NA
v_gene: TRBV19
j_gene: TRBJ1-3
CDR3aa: CASSIEQVPGNTIYF
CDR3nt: TGTGCCAGTAGTATAGAGCAGGTCCCTGGAAACACCATATATTTT

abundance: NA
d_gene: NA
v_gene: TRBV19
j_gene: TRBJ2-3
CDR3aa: CASSIGYTQYF
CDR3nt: TGTGCCAGTAGTATAGGGTATACGCAGTATTTT

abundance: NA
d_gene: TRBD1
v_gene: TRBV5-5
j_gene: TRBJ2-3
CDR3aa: CASSGTGLDTQYF
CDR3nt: TGTGCCAGCAGCGGGACAGGGCTTGATACGCAGTATTTT

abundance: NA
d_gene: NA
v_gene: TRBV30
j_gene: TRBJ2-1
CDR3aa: CAWSFGVKLYEQFF
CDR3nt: TGTGCCTGGAGTTTTGGGGTGAAGTTGTATGAGCAGTTCTTC

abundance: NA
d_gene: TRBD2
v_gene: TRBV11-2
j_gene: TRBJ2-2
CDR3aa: CASSFGLAGGSTGELFF
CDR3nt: TGTGCCAGCAGCTTTGGACTAGCGGGGGGCAGCACCGGGGAGCTGTTTTTT

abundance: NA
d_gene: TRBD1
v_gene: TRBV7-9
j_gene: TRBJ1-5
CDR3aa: CASSPDRVQNQPQHF
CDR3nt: TGTGCCAGCAGCCCGGACAGGGTTCAAAACCAGCCCCAGCATTTT

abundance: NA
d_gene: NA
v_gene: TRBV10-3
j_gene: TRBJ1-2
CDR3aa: CAISESAGGDYGYTF
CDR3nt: TGTGCCATCAGTGAGTCCGCGGGGGGAGACTATGGCTACACCTTC

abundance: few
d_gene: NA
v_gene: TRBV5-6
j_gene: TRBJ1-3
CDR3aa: CASSRGGSEAASGNTIYF
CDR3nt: TGTGCCAGCAGCAGGGGGGGATCAGAGGCGGCTTCAGGAAACACCATATATTTT

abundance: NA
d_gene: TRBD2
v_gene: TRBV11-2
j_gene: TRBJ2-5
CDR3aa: CASSLERGLSETQYF
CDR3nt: TGTGCCAGCAGCTTAGAGCGGGGACTAAGTGAGACCCAGTACTTC

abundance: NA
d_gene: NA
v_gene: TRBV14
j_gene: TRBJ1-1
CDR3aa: CASSQFVGWGNTEAFF
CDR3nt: TGTGCCAGCAGCCAGTTTGTGGGGTGGGGGAACACTGAAGCTTTCTTT

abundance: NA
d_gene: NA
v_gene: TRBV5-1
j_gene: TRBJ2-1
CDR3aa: CASSWYGSGSNEQFF
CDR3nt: TGCGCCAGCAGCTGGTACGGCTCCGGGTCCAATGAGCAGTTCTTC

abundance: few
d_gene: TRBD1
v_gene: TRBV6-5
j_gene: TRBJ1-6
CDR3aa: CASSYYSGGNSPLHF
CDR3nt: TGTGCCAGCAGTTACTACTCAGGGGGAAATTCACCCCTCCACTTT

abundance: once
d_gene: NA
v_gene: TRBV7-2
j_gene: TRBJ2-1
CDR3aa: CASSLFGGGLSNEQFF
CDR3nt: TGTGCCAGCAGCTTATTTGGTGGGGGGCTGTCAAATGAGCAGTTCTTC

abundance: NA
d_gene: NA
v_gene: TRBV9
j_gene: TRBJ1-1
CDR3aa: CASSVGTPGREGNTEAFF
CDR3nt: TGTGCCAGCAGCGTAGGGACTCCGGGACGTGAGGGGAACACTGAAGCTTTCTTT

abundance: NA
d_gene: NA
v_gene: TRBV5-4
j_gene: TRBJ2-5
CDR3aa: CASSLVGSGAETQYF
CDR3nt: TGTGCCAGCAGCTTGGTAGGGTCGGGCGCCGAGACCCAGTACTTC

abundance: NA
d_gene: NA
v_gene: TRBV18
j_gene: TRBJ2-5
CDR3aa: CASSPGNRQETQYF
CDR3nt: TGTGCCAGCTCACCCGGGAATCGGCAAGAGACCCAGTACTTC

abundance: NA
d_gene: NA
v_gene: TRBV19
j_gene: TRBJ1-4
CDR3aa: CASMSSTTNEKLFF
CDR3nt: TGTGCCAGTATGAGTAGTACAACTAATGAAAAACTGTTTTTT

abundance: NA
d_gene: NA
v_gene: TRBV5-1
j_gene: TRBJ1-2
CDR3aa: CASSFGPRDYGYTF
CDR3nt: TGCGCCAGCAGCTTTGGACCAAGAGACTATGGCTACACCTTC

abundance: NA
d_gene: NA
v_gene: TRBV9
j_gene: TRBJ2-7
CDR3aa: CASSDPRERRDSYEQYF
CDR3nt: TGTGCCAGCAGCGACCCCCGAGAGAGGCGTGACTCCTACGAGCAGTACTTC

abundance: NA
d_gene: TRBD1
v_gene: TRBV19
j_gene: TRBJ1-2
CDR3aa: CASSTGQGLYGYTF
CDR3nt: TGTGCCAGTAGTACGGGACAGGGACTCTATGGCTACACCTTC

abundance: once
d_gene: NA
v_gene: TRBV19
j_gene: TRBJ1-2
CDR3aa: CASRTEDLYGYTF
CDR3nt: TGTGCCAGTCGGACAGAAGACCTCTATGGCTACACCTTC

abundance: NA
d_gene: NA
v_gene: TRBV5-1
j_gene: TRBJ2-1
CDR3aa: CASSPPGPYNEQFF
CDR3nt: TGCGCCAGCAGTCCACCGGGTCCCTACAATGAGCAGTTCTTC

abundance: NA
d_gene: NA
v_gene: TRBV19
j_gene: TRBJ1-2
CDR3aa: CASTITGGDLYGYTF
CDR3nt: TGTGCCAGTACCATTACGGGAGGGGATCTCTATGGCTACACCTTC

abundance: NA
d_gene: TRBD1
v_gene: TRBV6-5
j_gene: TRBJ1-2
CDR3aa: CASSYSQGRYGYTF
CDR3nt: TGTGCCAGCAGTTACTCACAGGGGAGGTATGGCTACACCTTC

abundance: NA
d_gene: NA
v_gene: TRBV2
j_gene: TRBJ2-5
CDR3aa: CASSVGSGTQYF
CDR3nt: TGTGCCAGCAGTGTGGGGTCCGGGACCCAGTACTTC

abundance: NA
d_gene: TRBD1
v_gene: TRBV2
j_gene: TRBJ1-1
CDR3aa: CATQLQGFPNTEAFF
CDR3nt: TGTGCCACTCAATTACAGGGGTTTCCGAACACTGAAGCTTTCTTT

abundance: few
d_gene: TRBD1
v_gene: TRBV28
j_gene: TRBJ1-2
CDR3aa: CASSFGGRGVYGYTF
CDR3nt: TGTGCCAGCAGTTTCGGGGGCAGGGGGGTCTATGGCTACACCTTC

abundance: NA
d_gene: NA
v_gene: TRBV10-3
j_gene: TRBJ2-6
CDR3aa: CAISGGAGANVLTF
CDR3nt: TGTGCCATCAGTGGAGGGGCTGGGGCCAACGTCCTGACTTTC

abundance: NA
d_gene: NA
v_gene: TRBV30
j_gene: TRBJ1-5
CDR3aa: CAWSLGQTYSNQPQHF
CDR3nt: TGTGCCTGGAGCCTCGGACAGACTTATAGCAATCAGCCCCAGCATTTT

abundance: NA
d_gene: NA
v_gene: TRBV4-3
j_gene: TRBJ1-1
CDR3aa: CASSQETTNTEAFF
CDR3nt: TGCGCCAGCAGCCAAGAGACAACGAACACTGAAGCTTTCTTT

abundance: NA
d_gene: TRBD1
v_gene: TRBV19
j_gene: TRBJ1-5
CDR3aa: CASSIDGTGINQPQHF
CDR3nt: TGTGCCAGTAGTATAGACGGGACAGGGATCAATCAGCCCCAGCATTTT

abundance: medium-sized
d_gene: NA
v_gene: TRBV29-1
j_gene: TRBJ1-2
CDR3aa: CSVGLSNYGYTF
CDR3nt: TGCAGCGTTGGGTTATCTAACTATGGCTACACCTTC

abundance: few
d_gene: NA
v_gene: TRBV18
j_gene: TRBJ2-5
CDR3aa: CASSQDIQETQYF
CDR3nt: TGTGCCAGCTCCCAAGACATTCAAGAGACCCAGTACTTC

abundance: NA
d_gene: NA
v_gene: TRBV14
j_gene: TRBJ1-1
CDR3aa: CASSQDSRPNTEAFF
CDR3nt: TGTGCCAGCAGCCAAGATAGTAGGCCGAACACTGAAGCTTTCTTT

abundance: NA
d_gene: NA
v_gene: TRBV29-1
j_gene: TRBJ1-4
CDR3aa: CSAINPATNEKLFF
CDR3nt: TGCAGCGCCATTAACCCTGCAACTAATGAAAAACTGTTTTTT

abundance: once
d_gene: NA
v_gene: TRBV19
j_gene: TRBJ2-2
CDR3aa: CASSIEAVLNGELFF
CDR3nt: TGTGCCAGTAGTATAGAGGCGGTCCTCAACGGGGAGCTGTTTTTT

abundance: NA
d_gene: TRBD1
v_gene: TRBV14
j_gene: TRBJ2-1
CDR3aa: CASSQDLGRGRAYNEQFF
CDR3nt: TGTGCCAGCAGCCAGGACCTCGGCAGGGGGCGGGCCTACAATGAGCAGTTCTTC

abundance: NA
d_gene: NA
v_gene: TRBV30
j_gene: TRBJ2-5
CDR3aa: CAWSVQAASQETQYF
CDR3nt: TGTGCCTGGAGTGTACAGGCAGCGAGTCAAGAGACCCAGTACTTC

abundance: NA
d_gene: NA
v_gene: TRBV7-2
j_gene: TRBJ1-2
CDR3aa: CASSLEWALWGQAYTF
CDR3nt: TGTGCCAGCAGCTTAGAGTGGGCATTGTGGGGACAAGCCTACACCTTC

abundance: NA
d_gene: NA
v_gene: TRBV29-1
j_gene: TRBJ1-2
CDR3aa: CSVGGGGPMLSGYTF
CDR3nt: TGCAGCGTTGGGGGGGGTGGACCTATGCTCTCCGGCTACACCTTC

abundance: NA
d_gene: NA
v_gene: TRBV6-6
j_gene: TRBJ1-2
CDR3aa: CASSPRSYGYTF
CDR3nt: TGTGCCAGCAGTCCTCGGTCGTATGGCTACACCTTC

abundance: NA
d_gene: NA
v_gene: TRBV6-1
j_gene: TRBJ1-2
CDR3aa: CASSEGYGYTF
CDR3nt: TGTGCCAGCAGCGAAGGGTATGGCTACACCTTC

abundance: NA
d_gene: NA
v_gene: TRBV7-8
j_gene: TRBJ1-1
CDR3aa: CASSLAARMNTEAFF
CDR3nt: TGTGCCAGCAGCTTAGCTGCCAGAATGAACACTGAAGCTTTCTTT

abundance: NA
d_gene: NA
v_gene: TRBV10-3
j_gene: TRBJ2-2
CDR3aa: CAISERGDTGELFF
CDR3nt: TGTGCCATCAGTGAAAGGGGAGACACCGGGGAGCTGTTTTTT